The 28 T cell receptor beta chains presented below share a single source sample, sequenced in a study of T cell responses to AZD1222 COVID-19 vaccine. TCRdb's table, derived via immunoSEQ multiplex PCR, lists solely in-frame clones and lacks some. The data show 90,000 to 100,000 clones, approximately 91% seen once. This sample comprised peripheral blood, obtained 28 days after the second AZD1222 dose. The receptors were sampled from an adult who received the AZD1222 COVID-19 vaccine.

The chain recombines TRBV30 with TRBJ1-2; D uncertain. This CDR3 is built from 11 residues. V was shortened by 5 bases and J by 4 bases, with 8 bases between the two germline ends. The V gene's germline CDR1 is GTSNPN and CDR2 SVGIG (reference sequence). The CDR3 sequence: CAWGVAYGYTF. CDR3 nucleotides: TGTGCCTGGGGCGTCGCCTATGGCTACACCTTC.

This chain uses TRBV6-2 or TRBV6-3 with TRBJ2-1; D ambiguous. The V and J ends lost 5 bases and 4 bases respectively, with 9 bases between them. The CDR3 is 13 residues long. From germline, CDR1 is MNHEY and CDR2 SVGEGT. CDR3 protein: CASSPGQYNEQFF. The CDR3 coding sequence is TGTGCCAGCAGTCCGGGCCAATACAATGAGCAGTTCTTC.

The rearrangement joins TRBV2 to TRBJ2-1, with unresolved D. Germline CDR1 reads SNHLY; CDR2 reads FYNNEI. Trimming shortened V by 4 bases and J by 6 bases, and 7 bases separated the two germline ends. The CDR3 runs 12 residues. CDR3 sequence (DNA): TGTGCCAGCAGTGGGCCCGGCAATGAGCAGTTCTTC. Its protein is CASSGPGNEQFF.

The chain has TRBV7-3 and TRBJ2-2; no reliable D call. Looked up from germline, CDR1 is SGHTA and CDR2 is FQGTGA. The CDR3 runs 14 residues. V lost 2 bases and J 8 bases, leaving 12 bases between the germline ends. CDR3 amino acids: CASSLDGRYGELFF. CDR3 sequence (DNA): TGTGCCAGCAGCTTAGATGGTCGGTATGGGGAGCTGTTTTTT.

This clone was recorded once. DNA of the CDR3: TGTGCCAGCAGGACAGGGTTCGGTGAAAAACTGTTTTTT. Protein product: CASRTGFGEKLFF. The gene calls are TRBV28 and TRBJ1-4, with 7 bases lining up with TRBD1. The CDR3 runs 13 residues. Germline CDR1 and CDR2: MDHEN and SYDVKM. Germline trimming cut 6 bases from V and 7 bases from J; bases unmatched to any gene: 5.

Written as DNA, the CDR3 is TGTGCCAGCAGCTTTTCCGGGACAGGGCCCTACGAGCAGTACTTC. Translation: CASSFSGTGPYEQYF. The chain has TRBV5-6 and TRBJ2-7, with 9 positions matching TRBD1. After removal of 2 bases from V and 2 bases from J, the junction contained 5 bases not matched to a gene. Germline V gives CDR1 SGHDT, CDR2 YYEEEE. There are 15 residues in the CDR3.

The chain is built from TRBV6-5 and TRBJ2-4, with D perhaps TRBD2 (5 bases). This CDR3 has 14 amino acids. V shed 0 bases and J shed 8 bases, with 11 bases lying between them. Germline lookup yields CDR1 MNHEY and CDR2 SVGAGI. CDR3 DNA: TGTGCCAGCAGTTACTCGAGGGCGCTCGACATTCAGTACTTC. Its protein product is CASSYSRALDIQYF.

V gene TRBV7-9 combines with J gene TRBJ1-2, with a possible D match to TRBD1 (6 bases). CDR3 length equals 16 residues. The V gene's germline CDR1 is SEHNR and CDR2 FQNEAQ (reference sequence). The V and J ends lost 4 bases and 6 bases respectively, with 21 bases between them. CDR3 residues: CASSSRPGQNEDGYTF. In nucleotides, the CDR3 is TGTGCCAGCAGCTCCAGACCCGGACAGAATGAAGATGGCTACACCTTC.

The genes are TRBV11-2 and TRBJ2-2; D assignment may be TRBD1 or TRBD2 (5 bases each). Trimming took off 5 bases at V and 2 bases at J, with 18 bases between the two ends. Germline loops: CDR1 SGHAT, CDR2 FQNNGV. CDR3 size: 17 residues. In DNA, the CDR3 is TGTGCCAGCAGCCCAGCATTAGGGACGGGCAACACCGGGGAGCTGTTTTTT. Its translation is CASSPALGTGNTGELFF.

Only one count was recorded for this clone. J is TRBJ1-1 and V is TRBV5-1; TRBD1 matches at 11 bases. Looked up from germline, CDR1 is SGHRS and CDR2 is YFSETQ. V lost 5 bases and J lost 0; bases outside the gene matches: 6. The CDR3 runs 16 residues. The CDR3 DNA reads as TGCGCCAGCAGTTATGGACAGGGGGCAATGAACACTGAAGCTTTCTTT. Translating it yields CASSYGQGAMNTEAFF.

The chain recombines TRBV5-1 with TRBJ1-1, with unresolved D. This CDR3 is built from 14 residues. Germline lookup yields CDR1 SGHRS and CDR2 YFSETQ. V gave up 4 bases and J gave up 4 bases, with 14 bases separating them. DNA of the CDR3: TGCGCCAGCAGCGTCCTCGGCATGGCCACTGAAGCTTTCTTT. It translates to CASSVLGMATEAFF.

J is TRBJ2-7 and V is TRBV25-1, with 10 bases matching TRBD2. The CDR3 totals 14 residues. Germline V lookup: CDR1 MGHDK, CDR2 SYGVNS. V lost 4 bases, J lost 3 bases, and 3 bases stayed unmatched. Written as DNA, the CDR3 is TGTGCCAGCAGTGGTCTAGCGGGAGTCTACGAGCAGTACTTC. Amino acid sequence: CASSGLAGVYEQYF.

This clone showed up just a few times. The chain employs TRBV3-1 (or the pseudogene TRBV3-2) and TRBJ2-7; TRBD2 is a possible D gene (5 bases). The CDR3 covers 15 residues. Germline values: CDR1 LGHDT, CDR2 YNNKEL (reference sequence). V was trimmed by 4 bases and J by 6 bases, leaving 19 bases between them. The CDR3 spells CASSPQLGPFSEQYF. CDR3 nucleotides: TGTGCCAGCAGCCCTCAACTAGGGCCCTTTAGCGAGCAGTACTTC.

The V call is TRBV2, the J call TRBJ2-3; 14 bases match TRBD2. This CDR3 is 16 amino acids long. Germline V gene lookup returns CDR1 SNHLY and CDR2 FYNNEI. The trim removed 4 bases at V and 4 bases at J, leaving 4 bases unmatched. Here the CDR3 DNA reads TGTGCCAGCAGTGGACTAGCGGGAGGGAGGTCAGATACGCAGTATTTT. Translating gives CASSGLAGGRSDTQYF.

The chain combines TRBV10-3 with TRBJ1-6; 7 positions agree with TRBD1. Trimming cost V 6 bases and J 7 bases; bases outside gene matches: 6. Germline V gene sequence: CDR1 ENHRY, CDR2 SYGVKD. The CDR3 has 14 amino acids. Written as DNA, the CDR3 is TGTGCCATCAGAGCCGGGACAGCGAATTCACCCCTCCACTTT. Protein: CAIRAGTANSPLHF.

A few counts support this clone. This chain joins TRBV5-1 and TRBJ1-1, with D possibly matching TRBD1 (6 bases). Looked up from germline, CDR1 is SGHRS and CDR2 is YFSETQ. The CDR3 length is 16 residues. V was clipped by 0 bases and J by 5 bases, with 17 bases between them. This CDR3 reads CASSLVGGRGGTEAFF. The CDR3 region has the DNA TGCGCCAGCAGCTTGGTCGGGGGGCGAGGTGGAACTGAAGCTTTCTTT.

V usage is TRBV28 and J usage is TRBJ2-3, with a possible D match to TRBD1 (6 bases). CDR3 length: 14 residues. Trimming stripped 9 bases from V and 8 bases from J, with 21 bases between. The germline V gene has CDR1 MDHEN and CDR2 SYDVKM. DNA of the CDR3: TGTGCCAGTTTCCCGGGACACGGGTGGGGTACGCAGTATTTT. Translated, it gives CASFPGHGWGTQYF.

Only one count was recorded for this clone. The chain joins TRBV5-4 to TRBJ1-2; D may be TRBD1 (5 bases). The CDR3 length is 13 residues. The ends were cut back, 4 bases at V and 8 bases at J, with 15 bases in the middle. Per germline, CDR1 SGHNT and CDR2 YYREEE (reference sequence). The DNA of the CDR3 is TGTGCCAGCAGCCTTATGCGGGACGAGGGCTACACCTTC. It yields the protein CASSLMRDEGYTF.

The V gene is TRBV7-8, the J gene TRBJ2-7; D remains unclear. Trimming removed 3 bases from V and 3 bases from J, with 9 bases in between. Germline loops: CDR1 SGHVS, CDR2 FQNEAQ. The CDR3 spans 13 residues. The CDR3 sequence: CASSFDPDYEQYF. Here the CDR3 DNA reads TGTGCCAGCAGCTTTGACCCTGACTACGAGCAGTACTTC.

The V gene is TRBV9, the J gene TRBJ2-2, with TRBD2 matching 12 bases. With 0 bases clipped from V and 4 bases from J, the junction kept 4 bases outside the gene matches. Germline lookup yields CDR1 SGDLS and CDR2 YYNGEE. This CDR3 spans 17 amino acids. DNA for the CDR3: TGTGCCAGCAGCGTAGCCACTAGCGGGAGGTTCACCGGGGAGCTGTTTTTT. Its protein product is CASSVATSGRFTGELFF.

The rearrangement links TRBV3-1 (or the pseudogene TRBV3-2) to TRBJ1-2, with D perhaps TRBD1 (5 bases). The CDR3 runs 18 residues. The V and J ends lost 2 bases and 2 bases respectively, with 21 bases between them. Germline V CDR1 and CDR2: LGHDT, YNNKEL (reference sequence). The CDR3 bases are TGTGCCAGCAGCCAACTGTTTAGAAGGGGAGGGCCCAACTATGGCTACACCTTC. This translates into CASSQLFRRGGPNYGYTF.

The chain has TRBV7-9 and TRBJ2-1, with 7 bases fitting TRBD2. J lost 5 bases, V lost 3 bases, and 1 base had no gene match. Germline-derived CDR1 and CDR2 are SEHNR and FQNEAQ (reference sequence). The CDR3 loop spans 13 amino acids. The CDR3 protein is CASSLGLNNEQFF. CDR3 in DNA: TGTGCCAGCAGCTTGGGACTAAACAATGAGCAGTTCTTC.

The gene calls are TRBV5-1 and TRBJ2-7; D is tentatively TRBD1 or TRBD2 (5 bases each). Deletions cut 2 bases from V and 0 bases from J, with 9 bases between. This CDR3 contains 14 residues. In germline, CDR1 is SGHRS, CDR2 YFSETQ. Here the CDR3 DNA reads TGCGCCAGCAGCTTTCAGGGAGCCTCCTACGAGCAGTACTTC. Encoded protein: CASSFQGASYEQYF.

This chain connects TRBV5-1 to TRBJ1-4, with D possibly being TRBD1 (5 bases). The CDR3 spans 15 residues. In germline, CDR1 is SGHRS, CDR2 YFSETQ. V gave up 3 bases and J gave up 0 bases, with 9 bases separating them. CDR3 coding DNA: TGCGCCAGCAGCTCCCAAGGGGCAACTAATGAAAAACTGTTTTTT. It is translated as CASSSQGATNEKLFF.

The chain combines TRBV19 with TRBJ2-1; the D is unclear. Germline V gives CDR1 LNHDA, CDR2 SQIVND (reference sequence). This CDR3 has 14 amino acids. V was shortened by 3 bases and J by 2 bases, with 8 bases between the two germline ends. The CDR3 nucleotides read TGTGCCAGTAGTATTTCCGGTGCCTACAATGAGCAGTTCTTC. Its protein product is CASSISGAYNEQFF.

The chain has TRBV21-1 and TRBJ2-3; the D call TRBD2 from the table was never checked on the DNA. TRBV21-1 is reported as a pseudogene. The CDR3 contains 17 residues. CDR3 nucleotide sequence: TGTGCCAGCAGCGAGCCCACTAAGAGTACGCGCCAAGATACGCAGTATTTT. Translating gives CASSEPTKSTRQDTQYF.

The rearrangement joins TRBV28 to TRBJ1-3; D is possibly TRBD1 (5 bases). This CDR3 spans 16 amino acids. Germline V gene data show CDR1 as MDHEN and CDR2 as SYDVKM. V dropped 7 bases and J dropped 0 bases, with 16 bases sitting between them. CDR3 nucleotide sequence: TGTGCCAGCAATATGGCAGGGAAATACTCTGGAAACACCATATATTTT. Its protein product is CASNMAGKYSGNTIYF.

This chain uses TRBV9 with TRBJ2-7; 10 bases line up with TRBD2. Germline CDR1 and CDR2: SGDLS and YYNGEE. Trimming cost V 2 bases and J 3 bases; bases outside gene matches: 5. The CDR3 contains 15 residues. The CDR3 here is CASSVGTSAVYEQYF. The CDR3 region has the DNA TGTGCCAGCAGCGTCGGGACTAGCGCGGTCTACGAGCAGTACTTC.